These 10 T cell receptor beta chains were sequenced from one sample in a study of glioma-infiltrating T cells. Using RNA template, CDR3s of TCR alpha and beta were amplified with iRepertoire arm-PCR. MiXCR was run by TCRdb on the multiplex PCR reads, yielding one entry per CDR3 protein. The data contain more than 300,000 distinct CDR3 sequences, more than 35% of them seen just once; the ten biggest clones take up around 13%. The sequenced sample was glioma tissue, nonneoplastic brain tissue, or PBMCs (not recorded which). These TCRs come from a human donor with low-grade glioma or glioblastoma, undergoing nonglioma brain surgery, or in good health (not recorded which).

V usage is TRBV5-1 and J usage is TRBJ2-5; 14 nucleotides agree with TRBD2. The CDR3 totals 17 residues. The germline V gene has CDR1 SGHRS and CDR2 YFSETQ. V shed 7 bases, J shed 1 base, and the junction held 9 bases outside the gene matches. This CDR3 reads CASGRLAGGPSQETQYF. In nucleotides, the CDR3 is TGCGCCAGCGGACGACTAGCGGGAGGGCCTTCCCAAGAGACCCAGTACTTC.

This clonotype has ten or more counts. The rearrangement links TRBV6-6 to TRBJ2-3; 10 nucleotides align to TRBD2. CDR3 length equals 17 residues. Trimming cost V 0 bases and J 4 bases; bases outside gene matches: 7. Germline-derived CDR1 and CDR2 are MNHNY and SVGAGI (reference sequence). This CDR3 is CASSYSREGLAPDTQYF. The CDR3 DNA reads as TGTGCCAGCAGTTACTCGAGGGAGGGACTAGCGCCAGATACGCAGTATTTT.

This clonotype was found many times. This chain connects TRBV20-1 to TRBJ2-1; 10 nucleotides align to TRBD1. CDR3 length equals 19 residues. V lost 6 bases, J lost 4 bases, and 21 bases stayed unmatched. CDR1 is DFQATT and CDR2 is SNEGSKA in the germline V gene (reference sequence). CDR3 DNA sequence: TGCAGTGCCCAAACGAAGACAGGGGGCCAGGGAGACGGGTACAATGAGCAGTTCTTC. Its translation: CSAQTKTGGQGDGYNEQFF.

CDR3 DNA: TGCAGTGCTAGAACCAGAGCTAGCGGAATCACAGATACGCAGTATTTT. Translation: CSARTRASGITDTQYF. The V call is TRBV20-1, the J call TRBJ2-3; 7 positions agree with TRBD2. The CDR3 consists of 16 residues. CDR1 and CDR2 from the germline V gene are DFQATT and SNEGSKA (reference sequence). J gave up 2 bases and V 2 bases, and 10 bases lay outside the gene matches.

Remarks on this clonotype: The CDR3 does not close with the conserved phenylalanine or tryptophan, likely indicating a read error. The rearrangement joins TRBV12-3 or TRBV12-4 to TRBJ2-1, with 14 bases aligning to TRBD2. The CDR3 is 15 amino acids. V trimming: 6 bases; J trimming: 7 bases; junction bases outside the gene matches: 5. CDR3: CASRVTSGRGNEQFS. DNA for the CDR3: TGTGCCAGCAGGGTGACTAGCGGGAGGGGGAATGAGCAGTTCTCC.

This clonotype was detected only once. At one of its ends the junction is not consistent with the germline gene, which may arise from a read error. J is TRBJ1-1 and V is TRBV6-1, with D hard to call. CDR3 length: 13 residues. CDR1 is MNHNS and CDR2 is SASEGT in the germline V gene. CDR3 sequence: CASSEKREREALF. The CDR3 bases are TGTGCCAGCAGTGAAAAGAGGGAAAGGGAGGCTTTATTT.

This clonotype appeared many times. This chain joins TRBV11-2 and TRBJ2-7, with 12 bases identical to TRBD1. V shed 6 bases, J shed 5 bases, and the junction held 8 bases outside the gene matches. Germline lookup yields CDR1 SGHAT and CDR2 FQNNGV. This CDR3 is built from 15 residues. The CDR3 loop reads CASSSGTGGLNEQYF. In DNA form, the CDR3 reads TGTGCCAGCAGTTCCGGGACAGGGGGCCTTAACGAGCAGTACTTC.

Ten or more counts support this clonotype. CDR3 residues: CATSRVRRSTDTQYF. CDR3 in DNA: TGTGCCACCAGCAGAGTGAGACGGAGCACAGATACGCAGTATTTT. This chain links TRBV15 with TRBJ2-3; D remains ambiguous. There are 15 residues in the CDR3. Germline CDR1 is LNHNV and CDR2 is YYDKDF (reference sequence). The V gene lost 1 base and the J gene lost 0 bases, with 8 bases spanning the gap.

With regard to this clonotype: It may be a read error: a sequence one base away is much more abundant. The chain is built from TRBV7-9 and TRBJ1-5; D is ambiguous. CDR1 SEHNR and CDR2 FQNEAQ come from the germline V gene (reference sequence). CDR3 size: 13 residues. The CDR3 coding sequence is TGTGCCAGCAGCTTTGGTGGAACTCAGCCCAAGCATTTT. As protein: CASSFGGTQPKHF.

This clonotype came up a few times. V gene TRBV7-9 combines with J gene TRBJ1-1; D is uncertain. The V and J ends lost 3 bases and 7 bases respectively, with 12 bases between them. The CDR3 runs to 13 residues. Germline-derived CDR1 and CDR2 are SEHNR and FQNEAQ (reference sequence). CDR3 in amino acids: CASSFEGFGEAFF. The CDR3 DNA sequence: TGTGCCAGCAGCTTCGAGGGTTTTGGTGAAGCTTTCTTT. Drawing the rest from reference TRBV7-9 and TRBJ1-1, the complete variable domain is DTGVSQNPRHKITKRGQNVTFRCDPISEHNRLYWYRQTLGQGPEFLTYFQNEAQLEKSRLLSDRFSAERPKGSFSTLEIQRTEQGDSAMYLCASSFEGFGEAFFGQGTRLTVV.